This T cell receptor beta chain originates from a study of blood T cell repertoires in COVID-19 (dated by TCRdb to the early 2020s). Regarding the study in general: Samples from collaborators originated in the United States, Italy and Spain and spanned both the acute and convalescent phases of COVID-19. The prospective study material was composed of cDNA or gDNA derived from T cells, B-cell-depleted T cells, or PBMCs. Samples came from the ongoing ImmuneRACE study (first 160 participants) plus 1,254 subjects from 6 global collaborators. A de-identified subject ID, COVID-19 status, age in years and sex were almost always included in the sample metadata. Deeply sampled blood TCRbeta repertoires from subjects exposed to, actively infected with, or recovered from COVID-19 were included in the dataset. The repertoires were released in a freely available public database meant as a resource for research on the immune response to SARS-CoV-2. Where available, HLA class I and class II types were taken from metadata supplied by the sample provider and were not determined by assay-based typing.

This clone counts as medium-sized (0.01 to 0.1%). The clone's antigen remains unknown. Base qualities are not at hand, and no much larger clone is one base apart. TCRbeta CDR3 regions were amplified from genomic DNA by means of the immunoSEQ Assay, a bias-controlled multiplex PCR. From the authors' description of their analysis: The number of nucleated cells in each sample was estimated by amplification of reference gene primers within the assay. To quantify the absolute abundance of each unique TCRbeta CDR3 rearrangement, sequence reads were collapsed and filtered. For each sample, productive Simpson clonality was calculated as the square root of Simpson's diversity index across productive rearrangements. TCRdb took this table from immuneACCESS and kept in-frame rearrangements with V and J called. Such tables lack part of the clones; where checked against another copy, unresolved V genes explain under half of the gap, and the rest is unexplained. Clone size and the V and J calls come from that table; the DNA yielded D and trimming. This sample is represented by roughly 20,000 clones; roughly 87% of them were singletons. Over 6.5% of the sample rests with the top ten.

Collaborating institutions collected whole blood in K2EDTA tubes following their own protocols. For TCRbeta analysis, collaborator samples were shipped as frozen whole blood, as isolated PBMCs, or as DNA extracted from either sample type. CDR1 is given as MGHDK and CDR2 as SYGVNS, both from the germline V gene. The CDR3 contains 13 residues, cysteine and phenylalanine counted. The read is trimmed to its CDR3 DNA, 39 bases read in frame from base 1. The junction shows trimming of 4 bases on V and 3 bases on J, plus 9 bases between the germline ends. What the study reported, not specific to this receptor: How much clinical and demographic metadata was included differed by source and by participant, and the metadata was provided uncurated.

The receptor was derived from a human donor in a cohort sampled during active COVID-19. The donor label of this sample is uncertain. The chain is assembled from TRBV25-1 and TRBJ1-2; no D gene call is confident. The sequenced material came from peripheral blood. CDR3 loop: CASSAGPHYGYTF. The bases are TGTGCCAGCAGTGCTGGGCCCCACTATGGCTACACCTTC.